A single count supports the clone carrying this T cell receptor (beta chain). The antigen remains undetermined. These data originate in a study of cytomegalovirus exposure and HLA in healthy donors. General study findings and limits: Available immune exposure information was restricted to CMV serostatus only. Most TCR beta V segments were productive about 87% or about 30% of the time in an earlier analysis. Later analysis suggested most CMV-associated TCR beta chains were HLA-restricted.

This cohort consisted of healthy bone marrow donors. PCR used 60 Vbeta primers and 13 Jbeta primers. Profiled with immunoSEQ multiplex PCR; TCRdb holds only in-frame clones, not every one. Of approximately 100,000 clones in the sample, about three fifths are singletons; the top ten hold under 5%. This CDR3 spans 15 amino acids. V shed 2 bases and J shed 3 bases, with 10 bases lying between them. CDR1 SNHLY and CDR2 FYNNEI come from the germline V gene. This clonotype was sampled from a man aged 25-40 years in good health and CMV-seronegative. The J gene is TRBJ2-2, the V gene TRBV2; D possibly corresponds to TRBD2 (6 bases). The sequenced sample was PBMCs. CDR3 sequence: CASSEIGSDTGELFF. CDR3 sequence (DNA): TGTGCCAGCAGTGAAATCGGGAGCGACACCGGGGAGCTGTTTTTT.